Below are 25 T cell receptor beta chains sequenced from a single sample in a study of sequential checkpoint blockade in melanoma. Assay: immunoSEQ multiplex PCR; the TCRdb copy retains only in-frame clones and omits some. The sample contains fewer than 30,000 clones, under 85% of which appear only once. Sample treatment: randomized to nivolumab then ipilimumab (arm A) or the reverse (arm B). The sample was CD8+ T cells sorted from blood (inferred from file names), taken from a patient given nivolumab and ipilimumab in sequence. All receptors derive from a human donor with melanoma.

V is TRBV6-1 and J is TRBJ2-6; D might be TRBD1 (5 bases). The V end was cut by 2 bases, the J end by 2 bases, with 7 bases between. Germline V CDR1 and CDR2: MNHNS, SASEGT. The CDR3 is 15 amino acids. As DNA, the CDR3 is TGTGCCAGCAGTGAAAGGGGTACTGGGGCCAACGTCCTGACTTTC. Translation gives CASSERGTGANVLTF.

This chain connects TRBV9 to TRBJ2-1; 8 positions agree with TRBD2. V lost 6 bases and J lost 6; bases outside the gene matches: 8. This CDR3 contains 14 residues. Germline V gene lookup returns CDR1 SGDLS and CDR2 YYNGEE. The CDR3 spells CASNERELGNEQFF. CDR3 nucleotides: TGTGCCAGCAACGAGCGGGAGTTGGGCAATGAGCAGTTCTTC.

The table lists this clone with a few counts. The genes are TRBV5-4 and TRBJ2-7; the D gene is possibly TRBD2 (5 bases). Germline V gene lookup returns CDR1 SGHNT and CDR2 YYREEE (reference sequence). CDR3 length: 12 amino acids. V was shortened by 3 bases and J by 3 bases, with 7 bases between the two germline ends. This CDR3 is CASSSTSYEQYF. In DNA form, the CDR3 reads TGTGCCAGCAGCTCCACTAGCTACGAGCAGTACTTC.

The chain joins TRBV6-6 to TRBJ2-1; 12 nucleotides line up with TRBD2. This CDR3 has 16 residues. V dropped 7 bases and J dropped 3; count of bases not matched to a gene: 7. The V gene's germline CDR1 is MNHNY and CDR2 SVGAGI (reference sequence). The CDR3 is CASINGLAGIYNEQFF. The CDR3 DNA follows: TGTGCCAGCATTAATGGACTAGCGGGGATCTACAATGAGCAGTTCTTC.

V gene TRBV9 combines with J gene TRBJ2-5; weak D call: TRBD1 (5 bases). TRBJ2-7 matches the DNA end more closely, so the J call is doubtful. The CDR3 is 12 residues long. CDR1 and CDR2 from the germline V gene are SGDLS and YYNGEE. CDR3 sequence reads: CASSAWGHEQYF. CDR3 in DNA: TGTGCCAGCAGCGCCTGGGGCCACGAGCAGTACTTC.

The rearrangement links TRBV28 to TRBJ1-1; D gene uncertain. V lost 3 bases and J lost 4, with 12 bases in between. Germline loops: CDR1 MDHEN, CDR2 SYDVKM. The CDR3 runs to 14 residues. The CDR3 region is CASSLSPLFTEAFF. CDR3 in DNA: TGTGCCAGCAGTTTGTCTCCACTTTTCACTGAAGCTTTCTTT.

This clone was counted a single time. The genes are TRBV7-2 and TRBJ2-7, with TRBD2 matching 8 bases. CDR1 is SGHTA and CDR2 is FQGNSA in the germline V gene. V lost 1 base to trimming and J lost 7 bases; unmatched junction nucleotides: 12. This CDR3 spans 16 amino acids. The CDR3 sequence: CASSLDSIGTSNEQYF. The DNA of the CDR3 is TGTGCCAGCAGCTTAGATTCGATCGGGACTAGTAATGAGCAGTACTTC.

In its sample, this clone was seen once. The V and J genes are TRBV4-2 and TRBJ2-5; 8 bases map to TRBD2. The CDR3 sequence is 15 residues long. Germline CDR1 is LGHNA and CDR2 is YNFKEQ. J gave up 7 bases and V 0 bases, and 7 bases lay outside the gene matches. The CDR3 nucleotides read TGTGCCAGCAGCCAAGATCCCAGCGGGGGAAGGACCCAGTACTTC. This translates into CASSQDPSGGRTQYF.

The genes are TRBV10-3 and TRBJ2-7; weak D call: TRBD1 (5 bases). V was shortened by 3 bases and J by 2 bases, with 11 bases between the two germline ends. Germline V CDR1 and CDR2: ENHRY, SYGVKD. The CDR3 covers 14 residues. The DNA for the CDR3 is TGTGCCATCAGTGACCAACAGGTTACCTACGAGCAGTACTTC. It is translated as CAISDQQVTYEQYF.

This clone is medium-sized in the sample. The V call is TRBV4-1, the J call TRBJ1-4; no definite D call. Trimming removed 1 base at V and 8 bases at J, with 17 bases between. CDR1 is MGHRA, CDR2 YSYEKL, per germline. CDR3 size: 16 residues. The CDR3 region is CASSQGKGRMREKLFF. The CDR3 bases are TGCGCCAGCAGCCAAGGAAAAGGTCGGATGAGGGAAAAACTGTTTTTT.

This sequence joins TRBV28 and TRBJ2-1; 11 bases are a match to TRBD2. This CDR3 is 18 amino acids long. Per the germline V gene, CDR1 is MDHEN and CDR2 is SYDVKM. V gave up 2 bases and J gave up 1 base; unmatched junction bases: 7. This CDR3 is CASSLVSGRALSYNEQFF. The CDR3 bases are TGTGCCAGCAGTTTAGTTAGCGGGAGGGCTCTGTCCTACAATGAGCAGTTCTTC.

The chain is built from TRBV5-1 and TRBJ1-2; TRBD1 agrees at 7 bases. The ends lost 0 bases at V and 2 bases at J; junction bases unmatched: 10. The CDR3 is 17 amino acids. Germline V gene data show CDR1 as SGHRS and CDR2 as YFSETQ. Here the CDR3 DNA reads TGCGCCAGCAGCTTGGACGGTATGGGACAGCACAACTATGGCTACACCTTC. Translation gives CASSLDGMGQHNYGYTF.

The V and J genes are TRBV5-4 and TRBJ2-7, with 10 bases aligning to TRBD1. Germline CDR1 reads SGHNT; CDR2 reads YYREEE (reference sequence). Unmatched junction bases numbered 4, after V lost 0 bases and J lost 7 bases. This CDR3 spans 14 amino acids. DNA for the CDR3: TGTGCCAGCAGCTTGGGACAGGGGGCGCTGGAGCAGTACTTC. Residues: CASSLGQGALEQYF.

The CDR3 coding sequence is TGTGCCAGCAGCGTAGATGCCAGGGGCTACGAGCAGTACTTC. Its translation: CASSVDARGYEQYF. V gene TRBV9 combines with J gene TRBJ2-7, with a weak D call TRBD1 (6 bases). The CDR3 has 14 amino acids. In germline, CDR1 is SGDLS, CDR2 YYNGEE. V was shortened by 0 bases and J by 3 bases, with 10 bases between the two germline ends.

The rearrangement links TRBV10-2 to TRBJ2-5; no firm D call. V lost 8 bases, J lost 5 bases, and 12 bases lay in between. The length of the CDR3 is 12 residues. CDR1 is WSHSY and CDR2 is SAAADI in the germline V gene. The CDR3, as DNA: TGCGCCAGCTCCCCCGTCCAGGAGACCCAGTACTTC. Translation gives CASSPVQETQYF.

The genes are TRBV7-2 and TRBJ2-7, with TRBD2 as a possible D gene (5 bases). V was shortened by 1 base and J by 5 bases, with 6 bases between the two germline ends. CDR3 length: 12 amino acids. Germline loops: CDR1 SGHTA, CDR2 FQGNSA. CDR3 loop: CASSLGLNEQYF. In DNA, the CDR3 is TGTGCCAGCAGCTTAGGACTAAACGAGCAGTACTTC.

The genes are TRBV19 and TRBJ2-7, with D perhaps TRBD1 (6 bases). Germline V lookup: CDR1 LNHDA, CDR2 SQIVND (reference sequence). V dropped 5 bases and J dropped 5 bases, with 13 bases sitting between them. There are 13 residues in the CDR3. This CDR3 reads CASSWQGSNEQYF. The CDR3 bases are TGTGCCAGTAGTTGGCAGGGGAGCAACGAGCAGTACTTC.

This chain joins TRBV30 and TRBJ1-5; tentatively, D is TRBD1 (5 bases). Germline V gene data show CDR1 as GTSNPN and CDR2 as SVGIG (reference sequence). This CDR3 is 13 amino acids long. V lost 2 bases, J lost 5 bases, and 10 bases lay in between. The CDR3 is CAWSNIGDQPQHF. CDR3 DNA: TGTGCCTGGAGTAACATAGGGGATCAGCCCCAGCATTTT.

The V gene is TRBV4-2, the J gene TRBJ1-1; 10 bases agree with TRBD1. Germline CDR1 LGHNA, CDR2 YNFKEQ. The CDR3 is 16 amino acids. V trimming: 1 base; J trimming: 10 bases; junction bases outside the gene matches: 12. The CDR3 is CASSQGALGTGVTAFF. The CDR3 bases are TGTGCCAGCAGCCAAGGGGCCCTGGGGACAGGGGTAACAGCTTTCTTT.

The CDR3 here is CASSIGAGNTEAFF. In nucleotides, the CDR3 is TGTGCCAGTAGTATAGGGGCGGGGAACACTGAAGCTTTCTTT. J is TRBJ1-1 and V is TRBV19, with D uncertain. The germline V gene encodes CDR1 LNHDA and CDR2 SQIVND (reference sequence). The V and J ends lost 1 base and 1 base respectively, with 7 bases between them. The CDR3 spans 14 residues.

The chain joins TRBV5-1 to TRBJ2-1; 13 bases line up with TRBD2. The CDR3 sequence is 12 residues long. Unmatched junction bases numbered 0, after V lost 5 bases and J lost 10 bases. Per germline, CDR1 SGHRS and CDR2 YFSETQ. The CDR3 nucleotides are TGCGCCAGCAGACTAGCGGGGGGGGAGCAGTTCTTC. Translating it yields CASRLAGGEQFF.

This clone appeared once. The genes are TRBV5-6 and TRBJ2-3, with TRBD1 matching over 9 bases. The germline V gene encodes CDR1 SGHDT and CDR2 YYEEEE. The ends lost 3 bases at V and 4 bases at J; junction bases unmatched: 9. This CDR3 is 16 amino acids long. The CDR3 spells CASSSDRGGRADTQYF. The DNA of the CDR3 is TGTGCCAGCAGCTCGGACAGGGGCGGTCGGGCAGATACGCAGTATTTT.

This chain links TRBV5-5 with TRBJ2-3; D is perhaps TRBD2 (5 bases). The CDR3 is 15 amino acids. CDR1 SGHKS and CDR2 YYEKEE come from the germline V gene (reference sequence). Trimming removed 2 bases at V and 0 bases at J, with 10 bases between. CDR3 nucleotide sequence: TGTGCCAGCAGCTTAACGGGGTCTAGCACAGATACGCAGTATTTT. Encoded protein: CASSLTGSSTDTQYF.

The V gene is TRBV7-9, the J gene TRBJ1-1, with D perhaps TRBD1 (6 bases). This CDR3 spans 16 amino acids. V lost 7 bases to trimming and J lost 1 base, with 19 bases between them. Germline values: CDR1 SEHNR, CDR2 FQNEAQ (reference sequence). The CDR3 coding sequence is TGTGCCAGCACCGTAACGGGGGGCACATCGAACACTGAAGCTTTCTTT. Its translation: CASTVTGGTSNTEAFF.

The rearrangement uses TRBV19 and TRBJ1-1; 10 bases align to TRBD1. CDR3 length equals 14 residues. Trimming cost V 5 bases and J 4 bases; bases outside gene matches: 4. Germline V gives CDR1 LNHDA, CDR2 SQIVND (reference sequence). The CDR3 bases are TGTGCCAGTAGTCCGGGGACAGGGGTCACTGAAGCTTTCTTT. Translation: CASSPGTGVTEAFF. The variable domain in full, completed from reference TRBV19 and TRBJ1-1, reads DGGITQSPKYLFRKEGQNVTLSCEQNLNHDAMYWYRQDPGQGLRLIYYSQIVNDFQKGDIAEGYSVSREKKESFPLTVTSAQKNPTAFYLCASSPGTGVTEAFFGQGTRLTVV.